This T cell receptor (beta chain) was captured by sequencing in a study of blood T cell repertoires in COVID-19. How the authors handled the data: By means of reference gene primer amplification, nucleated cell counts were estimated. Sequencing used immunoSEQ multiplex PCR; TCRdb keeps in-frame clones, though not all of them. V, J and clone size are those of that table, while D and trimming were read from the DNA. The table lists 55,000 to 65,000 clones, about 93% of them singletons, with around 8.4% in the top ten. Germline CDR1 reads MNHEY; CDR2 reads SMNVEV (reference sequence). The J segment lost 5 bases and the V segment lost 4 bases, leaving 2 bases of the junction unmatched. There are 14 residues in the CDR3.

The genes are TRBV27 and TRBJ1-2; 12 bases align to TRBD1. This TCR was sampled from a woman of 80 years or more with active COVID-19. Sequencing was done on a sample of peripheral blood. CDR3 sequence reads: CASSWGQGAYGYTF. Here the CDR3 DNA reads TGTGCCAGCAGTTGGGGACAGGGGGCTTATGGCTACACCTTC.